These 3 T cell receptor beta chains originate from one sample sequenced in a study of Ad26.COV2.S vaccination and SARS-CoV-2 variants. Method: immunoSEQ multiplex PCR; TCRdb's copy keeps in-frame clones and lacks some. The sample lists roughly 450,000 clones, 90% seen once, with more than 10% in the top ten. Noted treatment: 15 to 20 received Ad26.COV2.S at low or high dose, single or two shots; roughly five received placebo; per-sample allocation not given. Specimens were obtained on day 63 following the first vaccine or placebo injection. The source material was peripheral blood, sampled in a trial of Ad26.COV2.S vaccine versus placebo. These receptors came from a person aged 18-65 years who received the Ad26.COV2.S COVID-19 vaccine or a placebo.

The genes are TRBV19 and TRBJ1-5, with 7 bases that match TRBD1. CDR1 and CDR2 from the germline V gene are LNHDA and SQIVND (reference sequence). The CDR3 sequence is 14 residues long. After removal of 4 bases from V and 3 bases from J, the junction contained 3 bases not matched to a gene. The CDR3 DNA reads as TGTGCCAGTAGTACGGGACAGTTCAATCAGCCCCAGCATTTT. The encoded protein is CASSTGQFNQPQHF. Full variable domain (missing parts from reference TRBV19 and TRBJ1-5): DGGITQSPKYLFRKEGQNVTLSCEQNLNHDAMYWYRQDPGQGLRLIYYSQIVNDFQKGDIAEGYSVSREKKESFPLTVTSAQKNPTAFYLCASSTGQFNQPQHFGDGTRLSIL.

The chain couples TRBV13 to TRBJ2-1, with TRBD1 matching 9 bases. The CDR3 runs to 14 residues. Germline-derived CDR1 and CDR2 are PRHDT and FYEKMQ (reference sequence). The V gene end was trimmed by 2 bases and the J gene end by 9 bases; junction bases not matched to a gene: 5. The CDR3 region has the DNA TGTGCCAGCAGCTTACAACAGGGGGCTCGTGAGCAGTTCTTC. Protein product: CASSLQQGAREQFF.

This chain connects TRBV6-2 or TRBV6-3 to TRBJ2-5, with TRBD2 as a possible D gene (5 bases). This CDR3 has 17 residues. Between the trimmed V and J ends, which lost 0 bases and 0 bases, there was a span of 14 bases. Germline V lookup: CDR1 MNHEY, CDR2 SVGEGT. CDR3 DNA sequence: TGTGCCAGCAGTTACTCGATGAGGAGGCAGGACCAAGAGACCCAGTACTTC. This translates into CASSYSMRRQDQETQYF.